The clone carrying this TCR beta chain showed up many times. Antigen unknown. MiXCR, applied by TCRdb to the reads, yields one record per CDR3 protein. The sample records fewer than 350,000 distinct CDR3 sequences, about a sixth being singletons. The sample belongs to a study of T cell repertoires in cytomegalovirus infection. Study summary: Both a matching HLA type and CMV infection were indicated by public TCR beta signatures.

J gave up 5 bases and V 3 bases, and 9 bases lay outside the gene matches. This CDR3 has 15 amino acids. Study findings and constraints: There were HLA-C-restricted CMV-specific TCR beta clonotypes dominating the ex vivo response. Adding up the frequency of public TCR beta families identified people who carried CMV plus the relevant HLA.

This chain uses TRBV12-3 or TRBV12-4 with TRBJ1-1, with TRBD1 matching 7 bases. The TCR sequence derives from a human donor in good health (CMV status not recorded). Some clones in this sample may be carry-over from other donors' samples. Sequencing was done on a sample of PBMCs. CDR3 amino acids: CASSLKQGIKTEAFF. The CDR3 DNA is TGTGCCAGCAGTTTGAAACAGGGGATCAAAACTGAAGCTTTCTTT.